A selection of T cell receptor beta chains follows, all from one sample in a study of T cell responses to AZD1222 COVID-19 vaccine. Some clones are missing from TCRdb's copy, which holds only in-frame ones; the method was immunoSEQ multiplex PCR. The repertoire includes roughly 120,000 clones, roughly 86% of them detected once, and about 4.5% sits in the top ten. Sequences were derived from peripheral blood, sampled 28 days after the second AZD1222 dose. The receptors were sampled from an adult who received the AZD1222 COVID-19 vaccine. Both conserved end residues are part of each CDR3. A D gene is named only where the DNA matches it firmly. The size field is filled for only some rows; it gives once, few, many or a size class.

V gene	clone size	D gene	J gene	CDR3 protein
TRBV6-5	NA	NA	TRBJ2-2	CASSQFSGNTGELFF
TRBV7-9	NA	TRBD2	TRBJ2-1	CASSATSVNEQFF
TRBV30	NA	NA	TRBJ1-3	CAWTVGNTIYF
TRBV4-2	NA	TRBD2	TRBJ2-3	CASRRAGEFTDTQYF
TRBV11-3	NA	NA	TRBJ2-1	CASSPMSSYNEQFF
TRBV4-2	once	TRBD1	TRBJ1-6	CASSPQGQDSPLHF
TRBV6-5	few	TRBD1	TRBJ1-1	CASTRDRGGTEAFF
TRBV5-4	NA	NA	TRBJ1-3	CASSLTGNTIYF
TRBV25-1	NA	NA	TRBJ1-4	CASSESGRTNEKLFF
TRBV2	NA	NA	TRBJ1-1	CASSPQVNTEAFF
TRBV3-1/TRBV3-2	few	TRBD2	TRBJ2-7	CASSETSGIYEQYF
TRBV11-1	NA	NA	TRBJ2-1	CASSLRGRIVGEQFF
TRBV3-1/TRBV3-2	NA	NA	TRBJ1-1	CASSQKNTEAFF
TRBV9	NA	NA	TRBJ1-3	CASSVGRVGGNTIYF
TRBV18	NA	TRBD2	TRBJ2-3	CASSSKTSGRISDTQYF
TRBV7-6	NA	NA	TRBJ1-1	CASSLEGAWGTEAFF
TRBV18	few	NA	TRBJ1-5	CASSPNGFSNQPQHF
TRBV6-4	NA	TRBD1	TRBJ1-2	CASSDSRRARDRGGYTF